This T cell receptor beta chain was documented in a study of T cells in Graves' hyperthyroidism and ophthalmopathy. Broader study findings: A 13 V-J signature model discriminated ophthalmopathy versus stable hyperthyroidism.

Researchers amplified the TCR beta CDR3 regions from RNA transcripts. The HTBI set primed first-round TCR CDR3 RT-PCR. TCRdb re-called the multiplex PCR reads through MiXCR, storing one row per CDR3 protein. The sample includes about 640,000 distinct CDR3 sequences, less than 25% of them seen just once. From germline, CDR1 is KGHDR and CDR2 SFDVKD. The length of the CDR3 is 17 residues. V shed 9 bases and J 10 bases; nucleotides not matched to a gene: 15. A NOSPECS grade of at least 4, a Clinical Activity Score of at least 3 and duration under 3 months were recorded in ophthalmopathy patients. Clinical symptoms, serum thyroxine, TRAb, thyroid ultrasound and orbital computed tomography informed diagnoses. The PBMCs had their origin in approximately 10 ml of fresh peripheral blood. This clonotype was counted a few times. Its antigen is not identified.

This TCR was recovered from a man younger than 40 with Graves' ophthalmopathy. Material: blood. The rearrangement links TRBV24-1 to TRBJ2-1; TRBD2 agrees at 15 bases. CDR3 nucleotides: TGTGCCACCGGGGGACTAGCGGGAGGAGCTGCAAGAGGGGAGCAGTTCTTC. Its translation: CATGGLAGGAARGEQFF.